These T cell receptor beta chains were read from a single sample in a study of molecular identifiers for immune sequencing clone quantification. TCRdb called the PCR reads again in MiXCR, with one record for every CDR3 protein. The sample carries roughly 320,000 distinct CDR3 sequences, roughly 23% recorded once. Material: naive CD8+ T cells from blood, with Jurkat cell RNA spiked in. All receptors derive from a human donor in good health. Some libraries in this study had Jurkat cell RNA spiked in. The conserved cysteine and the conserved F or W are not part of the CDR3 here. The order of the fields is V gene, J gene, CDR3 protein.

TRBV29-1	TRBJ1-1	SVEVWRSGQGPEAF
TRBV5-6	TRBJ1-4	ASSLQRNEKLF
TRBV20-1	TRBJ1-1	SASDRMHTEAF
TRBV9	TRBJ2-3	ASSAGGRGTDTQY
TRBV4-3	TRBJ2-7	ASSPRAATYEQY
TRBV4-3	TRBJ2-1	ASSQGRASGDNEQF
TRBV6-2/TRBV6-3	TRBJ2-7	ASSYLPTYEQY
TRBV19	TRBJ1-4	ASSATGGNEKLL
TRBV5-6	TRBJ2-5	ASSWGGAEETQY
TRBV19	TRBJ2-3	ASSPMTGRDTQY
TRBV30	TRBJ2-1	AWSELAGQGELQF
TRBV7-3	TRBJ2-5	ASSLTAGVSETQY
TRBV6-1	TRBJ1-5	ASSEVDRANQPQH
TRBV28	TRBJ1-1	ASSLEILNTEAF
TRBV20-1	TRBJ2-2	SARGTDRKNTGGLF
TRBV12-3/TRBV12-4	TRBJ2-5	ASSTGTIQETQY
TRBV12-3/TRBV12-4	TRBJ2-5	ASSSTGGWDQETQY
TRBV5-6	TRBJ2-7	ASSLRDTRAGRIYEQY
TRBV28	TRBJ1-1	ASSLSIWGTGALNTGAF
TRBV19	TRBJ2-2	ASSIIEQLGGELF
TRBV6-6	TRBJ1-2	ASSYTGTGLANYGYA
TRBV27	TRBJ1-1	ASRTMNTEAF
TRBV5-5	TRBJ2-2	ASAGLVFNGELF